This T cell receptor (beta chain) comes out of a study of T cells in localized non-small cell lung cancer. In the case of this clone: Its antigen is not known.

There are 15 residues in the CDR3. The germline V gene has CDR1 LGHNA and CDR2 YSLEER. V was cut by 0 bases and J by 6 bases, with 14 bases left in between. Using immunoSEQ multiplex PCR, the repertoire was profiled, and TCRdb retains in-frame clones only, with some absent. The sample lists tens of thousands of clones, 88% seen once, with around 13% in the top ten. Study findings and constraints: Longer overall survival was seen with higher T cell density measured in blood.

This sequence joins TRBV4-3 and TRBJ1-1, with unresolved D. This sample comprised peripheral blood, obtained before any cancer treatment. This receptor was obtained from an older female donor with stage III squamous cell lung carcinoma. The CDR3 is CASSQDRVGFSEAFF. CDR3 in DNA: TGCGCCAGCAGCCAAGATAGGGTAGGGTTTTCTGAAGCTTTCTTT.